The rows below give T cell receptor beta chains drawn from one sample of a study of immune evolution from preneoplasia to lung adenocarcinoma. The repertoire was sequenced with immunoSEQ multiplex PCR; TCRdb's copy has only in-frame clones and lacks some. The table lists around 25,000 clones, about 74% of them singletons. What was sequenced was FFPE invasive lung adenocarcinoma tissue. The receptors were sampled from a person aged 55-75 years with invasive lung adenocarcinoma. Some clones in this sample may be carry-over from other donors' samples. Each CDR3 is given with its conserved first and last residue. The D gene is left open where the match is weak. Some rows mark clone size as missing; the rest say once, few, many or name a class of expanded clone.

D	size	V	J	DNA	CDR3
.	few	TRBV30	TRBJ2-7	TGTGCCTGGAGTGTACGAGCGAGATACTACGAGCAGTACTTC	CAWSVRARYYEQYF
.	.	TRBV4-1	TRBJ2-1	TGCGCCAGCAGCCAGGGGTACTCCTACAATGAGCAGTTCTTC	CASSQGYSYNEQFF
.	.	TRBV9	TRBJ1-2	TGTGCCAGCAGCGTAGAAACAGGAAGAAACTATGGCTACACCTTC	CASSVETGRNYGYTF
.	.	TRBV11-2	TRBJ2-5	TGTGCCAGCAGCTTAGTCGGGGAGACCCAGTACTTC	CASSLVGETQYF
.	.	TRBV11-3	TRBJ2-1	TGTGCCAGCAGCAGTCAGTACAATGAGCAGTTCTTC	CASSSQYNEQFF
TRBD1	.	TRBV30	TRBJ1-3	TGTGCCTGGAGTACCTGGGGACAGGGCAGAGGAAACACCATATATTTT	CAWSTWGQGRGNTIYF
.	.	TRBV7-9	TRBJ1-2	TGTGCCAGCAGCTTTGCAGGCGGGTCTAACTATGGCTACACCTTC	CASSFAGGSNYGYTF
.	few	TRBV28	TRBJ2-6	TGTGCCAGCAGGATCCGAACGGCTGGGGCCAACGTCCTGACTTTC	CASRIRTAGANVLTF
TRBD2	large	TRBV2	TRBJ2-5	TGTGCCAGCAGTGACCCCGATGGGGAGGGAGAAGAGACCCAGTACTTC	CASSDPDGEGEETQYF
.	.	TRBV2	TRBJ2-4	TGTGCCAGCAGTGTGGAAGCCAAAAACATTCAGTACTTC	CASSVEAKNIQYF
.	.	TRBV27	TRBJ2-1	TGTGCCAGCAGAGAAGGGGGTCATGAGCAGTTCTTC	CASREGGHEQFF
.	.	TRBV28	TRBJ2-2	TGTGCCAGCAGTGCACTACAGGGTTTCGGGGAGCTGTTTTTT	CASSALQGFGELFF
TRBD1	once	TRBV19	TRBJ2-1	TGTGCCAGTAGTATCGCCGGGACAGGGGCGTTAAAGCAGTTCTTC	CASSIAGTGALKQFF
TRBD1	.	TRBV28	TRBJ1-2	TGTGCCAGCAGTCCGGGACAGGAGAGGTATGGCTACACCTTC	CASSPGQERYGYTF
.	few	TRBV2	TRBJ1-5	TGTGCCAGCAGCCAACAGGGTGGTCAGCCCCAGCATTTT	CASSQQGGQPQHF
.	.	TRBV19	TRBJ2-1	TGTGCCAGTAACCTAGAACCGGGTCGAAGCTCCTACAATGAGCAGTTCTTC	CASNLEPGRSSYNEQFF
.	.	TRBV5-6	TRBJ2-5	TGTGCCAGCAGCTCGCGGGACGGTTTACAAGAGACCCAGTACTTC	CASSSRDGLQETQYF
TRBD2	.	TRBV9	TRBJ2-3	TGTGCCAGCAGCGTACGGGGGGGAGGCACAGATACGCAGTATTTT	CASSVRGGGTDTQYF
TRBD2	.	TRBV18	TRBJ2-1	TGTGCCAGCTTACGGACTAGCGGGAGCGATGAGCAGTTCTTC	CASLRTSGSDEQFF
.	.	TRBV30	TRBJ2-1	TGTGCCTGGAAACGGAGCTCCTACAATGAGCAGTTCTTC	CAWKRSSYNEQFF
TRBD2	.	TRBV19	TRBJ2-3	TGTGCCAGTAGTCCGGGGGGGCCAGATACGCAGTATTTT	CASSPGGPDTQYF
.	.	TRBV6-1	TRBJ2-7	TGTGCCAGCAGTGAACGGGGGAGCTCCTACGAGCAGTACTTC	CASSERGSSYEQYF
TRBD1	.	TRBV7-8	TRBJ2-5	TGTGCCAGCAGCTTCGGGACAGGGAGAGGAGGCAGTGGAGAGACCCAGTACTTC	CASSFGTGRGGSGETQYF
TRBD2	.	TRBV9	TRBJ2-3	TGTGCCAGCAGCCCCATCCGCGGGAGGATCGTTAGCACAGATACGCAGTATTTT	CASSPIRGRIVSTDTQYF